The 31 T cell receptor beta chains given below trace back to one sample, sequenced in a study of T cells after yellow fever vaccination. In TCRdb, the 5' RACE reads were re-called with MiXCR into one record per CDR3 protein. The data hold hundreds of thousands of distinct CDR3 sequences, with approximately 13% observed a single time. The source material was PBMCs, sampled on the day of the yellow fever booster vaccination. The origin of the receptors is a man aged 30 to 39 who received the YFV17D yellow fever vaccine.

The V call is TRBV9, the J call TRBJ2-4; TRBD2 is a possible D gene (7 bases). The germline CDR1 and CDR2 sequences are SGDLS and YYNGEE. The CDR3 spans 15 residues. V was pared by 4 bases and J by 6 bases, with 17 bases between. CDR3 bases: TGTGCCAGCAGCCCCGGGGGGACATACTCAAACATTCAGTACTTC. Its protein is CASSPGGTYSNIQYF.

J is TRBJ2-1 and V is TRBV7-8, with 7 nucleotides matching TRBD2. Germline assignment: CDR1 SGHVS and CDR2 FQNEAQ. The V gene end was trimmed by 2 bases and the J gene end by 1 base; junction bases not matched to a gene: 5. The CDR3 has 16 amino acids. Here the CDR3 DNA reads TGTGCCAGCAGCTTAAGGTCCGGGAGGTCCTACAATGAGCAGTTCTTC. As protein: CASSLRSGRSYNEQFF.

This sequence joins TRBV6-2 or TRBV6-3 and TRBJ2-2, with 7 bases aligning to TRBD2. This CDR3 has 15 residues. J lost 2 bases, V lost 7 bases, and 7 bases had no gene match. Germline CDR1 reads MNHEY; CDR2 reads SVGEGT. CDR3: CASILPSGNTGELFF. For the CDR3, the DNA is TGTGCCAGCATCTTGCCTAGCGGAAACACCGGGGAGCTGTTTTTT.

This clonotype was counted only a few times. The V and J genes are TRBV11-3 and TRBJ2-3, with D possibly matching TRBD1 (6 bases). The germline gives CDR1 SGHNT, CDR2 YENEEA. V was trimmed by 3 bases and J by 1 base, leaving 11 bases between them. This CDR3 is built from 15 residues. CDR3 sequence (DNA): TGTGCCAGCAGCTTCTCGGACAGCCGCACAGATACGCAGTATTTT. Translating gives CASSFSDSRTDTQYF.

This clonotype was counted a few times. The gene calls are TRBV7-2 and TRBJ2-2, with TRBD1 matching 10 bases. The V and J ends lost 5 bases and 0 bases, in that order; junction bases with no gene match: 6. Germline CDR1 and CDR2: SGHTA and FQGNSA. There are 17 residues in the CDR3. The DNA of the CDR3 is TGTGCCAGCAGCCCGTGGACAGGGGGGGCGAACACCGGGGAGCTGTTTTTT. Its protein product is CASSPWTGGANTGELFF.

This clonotype was observed a handful of times. V gene TRBV5-4 combines with J gene TRBJ2-1, with a weak D call TRBD2 (5 bases). The CDR3 is 15 amino acids. Trimming took off 4 bases at V and 0 bases at J, with 11 bases between the two ends. Per germline, CDR1 SGHNT and CDR2 YYREEE (reference sequence). The CDR3 is CASSGPGLSYNEQFF. CDR3 nucleotides: TGTGCCAGCAGCGGGCCCGGACTCTCCTACAATGAGCAGTTCTTC.

This clonotype was found a few times. The CDR3 nucleotides read TGTGCCAGCAGTGGGGCGGGAGTCGGAGAGACCCAGTACTTC. It is translated as CASSGAGVGETQYF. V usage is TRBV27 and J usage is TRBJ2-5; 7 bases are a match to TRBD2. Trimming took 5 bases from V and 4 from J; bases not matched to a gene: 7. CDR3 length: 14 amino acids. The germline V gene encodes CDR1 MNHEY and CDR2 SMNVEV (reference sequence).

This clonotype was recorded a few times. This chain uses TRBV10-2 with TRBJ1-4; D unclear. The germline V and J ends were trimmed by 3 bases and 3 bases, with 11 bases remaining between them. The CDR3 has 15 amino acids. CDR1 and CDR2 from the germline V gene are WSHSY and SAAADI. CDR3 DNA: TGCGCCAGCAGTGACCCGGGCGCGGCTAATGAAAAACTGTTTTTT. Its translation is CASSDPGAANEKLFF.

This clonotype turned up a few times. This chain connects TRBV20-1 to TRBJ1-1; possible D gene TRBD1, 6 bases. V was clipped by 8 bases and J by 8 bases, with 18 bases between them. Germline CDR1 is DFQATT and CDR2 is SNEGSKA (reference sequence). The CDR3 runs to 12 residues. Here the CDR3 reads CSPSGGRGEAFF. For the CDR3, the DNA is TGCAGTCCAAGTGGGGGCCGGGGCGAAGCTTTCTTT.

This clonotype was recorded once. The chain links TRBV7-9 to TRBJ2-2; D may be TRBD1 (5 bases). Germline V gene sequence: CDR1 SEHNR, CDR2 FQNEAQ (reference sequence). The CDR3 contains 15 residues. V was shortened by 5 bases and J by 2 bases, with 12 bases between the two germline ends. CDR3 DNA: TGTGCCAGCAGCCGTGACAGTGGAAACACCGGGGAGCTGTTTTTT. This codes for CASSRDSGNTGELFF.

V is TRBV7-9 and J is TRBJ2-2; a weak D match, TRBD1 (6 bases). The CDR3 loop spans 15 amino acids. The germline V gene encodes CDR1 SEHNR and CDR2 FQNEAQ (reference sequence). Trimming stripped 5 bases from V and 8 bases from J, with 18 bases between. The CDR3 here is CASSKETGTVGELFF. Here the CDR3 DNA reads TGTGCCAGCAGCAAGGAGACAGGCACCGTGGGGGAGCTGTTTTTT.

The chain employs TRBV27 and TRBJ2-7; either TRBD1 or TRBD2 may fit D (5 bases each). Germline CDR1 is MNHEY and CDR2 is SMNVEV (reference sequence). The CDR3 spans 15 residues. V shed 8 bases and J shed 1 base, with 18 bases lying between them. The CDR3 loop is CASRKGTSVSYEQYF. The DNA for the CDR3 is TGTGCCAGCCGAAAAGGGACGAGCGTTTCCTACGAGCAGTACTTC.

This clonotype was seen a few times. The rearrangement uses TRBV19 and TRBJ2-1; D not certain. This CDR3 contains 14 residues. Germline V gene sequence: CDR1 LNHDA, CDR2 SQIVND (reference sequence). Trimming took 5 bases from V and 2 from J, leaving 10 bases between them. The CDR3 region is CASSVGRTYNEQFF. DNA of the CDR3: TGTGCCAGTAGTGTGGGAAGGACCTACAATGAGCAGTTCTTC.

V gene TRBV7-8 combines with J gene TRBJ2-3; D unresolved. Trimming stripped 7 bases from V and 1 base from J, with 9 bases between. The CDR3 consists of 13 residues. CDR1 and CDR2 from the germline V gene are SGHVS and FQNEAQ. CDR3 sequence: CASISRRTDTQYF. CDR3 coding DNA: TGTGCCAGCATTAGTCGGCGCACAGATACGCAGTATTTT.

V usage is TRBV20-1 and J usage is TRBJ2-1; TRBD2 agrees at 12 bases. Germline CDR1 and CDR2: DFQATT and SNEGSKA (reference sequence). J was trimmed by 2 bases and V by 5 bases; bases with no gene match: 7. The CDR3 has 16 amino acids. The CDR3 coding sequence is TGCAGTGCTGGATTACGGACTAGCGGGGCCTACAATGAGCAGTTCTTC. This gives the protein CSAGLRTSGAYNEQFF.

This clonotype was picked up a small number of times. This rearrangement joins TRBV11-2 to TRBJ2-7, with D possibly being TRBD2 (5 bases). This CDR3 is 12 amino acids long. Trimming cost V 1 base and J 7 bases, with 8 bases left between them. Germline V CDR1 and CDR2: SGHAT, FQNNGV. CDR3 nucleotide sequence: TGTGCCAGCAGCTTAGTAACGGGGGAGCAGTACTTC. The encoded protein is CASSLVTGEQYF. Combining the CDR3 with reference TRBV11-2 and TRBJ2-7 gives the whole variable domain EAGVAQSPRYKIIEKRQSVAFWCNPISGHATLYWYQQILGQGPKLLIQFQNNGVVDDSQLPKDRFSAERLKGVDSTLKIQPAKLEDSAVYLCASSLVTGEQYFGPGTRLTVT.

CDR3 in amino acids: CASSTRLEDETQYF. In nucleotides, the CDR3 is TGTGCCAGCAGTACAAGGCTGGAGGATGAGACGCAGTATTTT. The chain links TRBV27 to TRBJ2-3; TRBD2 is a possible D gene (5 bases). Trimming left V 5 bases short and J 9 bases short, with 18 bases between. The CDR3 is 14 residues long. Germline V gives CDR1 MNHEY, CDR2 SMNVEV (reference sequence).

The sample holds a few counts of this clonotype. This chain joins TRBV7-2 and TRBJ2-7; 11 nucleotides agree with TRBD2. CDR1 is SGHTA, CDR2 FQGNSA, per germline. V gave up 4 bases and J gave up 6 bases; unmatched junction bases: 5. CDR3 size: 14 residues. CDR3 bases: TGTGCCAGCAGCTCGACTAGCGGGGTTCTCGAGCAGTACTTC. Translating gives CASSSTSGVLEQYF.

This clonotype was picked up a small number of times. V usage is TRBV7-9 and J usage is TRBJ2-3, with 12 bases lining up with TRBD2. Trimming at V came to 6 bases and at J to 4 bases, leaving 5 bases not matched to a gene. The CDR3 is made up of 15 amino acids. The germline V gene has CDR1 SEHNR and CDR2 FQNEAQ (reference sequence). CDR3 nucleotides: TGTGCCAGCAGGACTAGCGGGAGTATCCCAGATACGCAGTATTTT. Protein product: CASRTSGSIPDTQYF.

The chain joins TRBV12-3 or TRBV12-4 to TRBJ1-6; D call uncertain. The V end lost 1 base, the J end lost 12 bases, and 7 bases lay between the germline ends. The CDR3 consists of 12 residues. Written as DNA, the CDR3 is TGTGCCAGCAGTTTAGAAGCTCGACCCCTCCACTTT. It specifies CASSLEARPLHF.

The rearrangement uses TRBV20-1 and TRBJ2-1; D tentatively reads TRBD1 or TRBD2 (5 bases each). Trimming took 7 bases from V and 9 from J, leaving 19 bases between them. This CDR3 contains 13 residues. Germline V CDR1 and CDR2: DFQATT, SNEGSKA (reference sequence). CDR3 loop: CSERSSPQGEQFF. CDR3 bases: TGCAGTGAGCGGTCATCCCCGCAGGGTGAGCAGTTCTTC.

The chain recombines TRBV6-1 with TRBJ1-1, with D maybe TRBD1 (6 bases). The germline V and J ends were trimmed by 6 bases and 1 base, with 12 bases remaining between them. The CDR3 totals 14 residues. Germline V CDR1 and CDR2: MNHNS, SASEGT. CDR3 nucleotide sequence: TGTGCCAGCAGGCGGACAGTTTCGAACACTGAAGCTTTCTTT. This sequence encodes CASRRTVSNTEAFF.

CDR3 DNA sequence: TGTGCCAGCAGCCTGGGACTACCGAACACCGGGGAGCTGTTTTTT. Its translation: CASSLGLPNTGELFF. This rearrangement joins TRBV7-3 to TRBJ2-2; 7 bases fit TRBD2. The CDR3 has 15 amino acids. V lost 5 bases, J lost 0 bases, and 3 bases stayed unmatched. Germline V gives CDR1 SGHTA, CDR2 FQGTGA.

This clonotype was seen once. This sequence joins TRBV12-3 or TRBV12-4 and TRBJ2-1, with 7 positions matching TRBD2. The CDR3 sequence is 15 residues long. J lost 12 bases, V lost 4 bases, and 15 bases had no gene match. The CDR3 nucleotides are TGTGCCAGCAGTTGGGGGGGACTGGTCACAATGACGCAGTTCTTC. Translation: CASSWGGLVTMTQFF.

Many counts were recorded for this clonotype. The gene calls are TRBV5-1 and TRBJ2-7; 9 bases are shared with TRBD1. Germline CDR1 and CDR2: SGHRS and YFSETQ. The CDR3 totals 14 residues. With V trimmed by 5 bases and J by 3 bases, 6 bases remained unmatched. CDR3 region: CASSLGTGRYEQYF. The CDR3 nucleotides read TGCGCCAGCAGTCTTGGGACAGGGCGCTACGAGCAGTACTTC.

The chain carries TRBV5-1 and TRBJ2-1; D call uncertain. The germline V and J ends were trimmed by 2 bases and 6 bases, with 15 bases remaining between them. The germline gives CDR1 SGHRS, CDR2 YFSETQ. The CDR3 has 15 residues. CDR3 DNA: TGCGCCAGCAGCTTACGTCTGCTGGCTGGCAATGAGCAGTTCTTC. This sequence encodes CASSLRLLAGNEQFF. The whole variable domain, filled in from reference TRBV5-1 and TRBJ2-1, reads KAGVTQTPRYLIKTRGQQVTLSCSPISGHRSVSWYQQTPGQGLQFLFEYFSETQRNKGNFPGRFSGRQFSNSRSEMNVSTLELGDSALYLCASSLRLLAGNEQFFGPGTRLTVL.

In this sample, this clonotype turned up a few times. V usage is TRBV20-1 and J usage is TRBJ2-4, with D perhaps being TRBD1 or TRBD2 (5 bases each). Germline V CDR1 and CDR2: DFQATT, SNEGSKA (reference sequence). Trimming stripped 0 bases from V and 4 bases from J, with 25 bases between. There are 19 residues in the CDR3. The CDR3 nucleotides are TGCAGTGCTAGAGATCTAAACATCAACGGGGCTAGGAGGAAAAACATTCAGTACTTC. Translated: CSARDLNINGARRKNIQYF.

The chain recombines TRBV10-3 with TRBJ2-3; 8 nucleotides match TRBD2. In germline, CDR1 is ENHRY, CDR2 SYGVKD. J gave up 6 bases and V 3 bases, and 11 bases lay outside the gene matches. This CDR3 spans 16 amino acids. The CDR3 loop is CAISDLAGRLVDTQYF. The CDR3 DNA is TGTGCCATCAGTGATTTAGCGGGAAGACTCGTGGATACGCAGTATTTT.

The chain joins TRBV4-3 to TRBJ2-4, with D possibly TRBD1 on 5 matching bases. Germline CDR1 is LGHNA and CDR2 is YSLEER. Trimming stripped 2 bases from V and 1 base from J, with 12 bases between. This CDR3 has 16 residues. The CDR3 DNA sequence: TGCGCCAGCAGCCAATCTTTTCCAGGGGCCAAAAACATTCAGTACTTC. As protein: CASSQSFPGAKNIQYF.

In its sample, this clonotype was seen many times. This rearrangement joins TRBV7-6 to TRBJ1-3; D is undetermined. The CDR3 runs 15 residues. V was clipped by 2 bases and J by 0 bases, with 8 bases between them. The germline gives CDR1 SGHVS, CDR2 FNYEAQ. CDR3 protein: CASSLHKLSGNTIYF. The CDR3, as DNA: TGTGCCAGCAGCTTACACAAACTCTCTGGAAACACCATATATTTT.

In its sample, this clonotype was seen many times. The rearrangement links TRBV12-3 or TRBV12-4 to TRBJ2-1; D possibly corresponds to TRBD1 (7 bases). This CDR3 contains 13 residues. Trimming took off 4 bases at V and 12 bases at J, with 16 bases between the two ends. DNA of the CDR3: TGTGCCAGCAGTTCCTTCAGACAGGGAGGGCAGTTCTTC. It translates to CASSSFRQGGQFF.